These T cell receptor beta chains were read from a single sample in a study of neurological immune-mediated disorders. TCRdb re-called the 5' RACE reads with MiXCR, one entry per CDR3 protein. The data contain tens of thousands of distinct CDR3 sequences, roughly 13% of them seen just once; the ten biggest clones take up around 10%. The sequenced sample consisted of PBMCs. These receptors were taken from a male donor with HTLV-1-associated myelopathy (HAM/TSP). Both conserved end residues are part of each CDR3. Each record gives: V gene, J gene, clone size, CDR3 protein. Expanded clones get a size class; other rows say once, few or many, or leave the size out.

TRBV27,TRBJ2-1,many,CASSFRRGVDVGNEQFF
TRBV7-8,TRBJ2-2,many,CASIPSGPGELFF
TRBV15,TRBJ2-1,many,CATSRDWAGKFF
TRBV20-1,TRBJ2-7,many,CSAREDRRYSYEQYF
TRBV15,TRBJ1-5,medium-sized,CATSGTGVNQPQHF
TRBV28,TRBJ1-1,many,CASTIRGNTEAFF
TRBV7-2,TRBJ1-1,many,CASNHRNLNTEAFF
TRBV7-9,TRBJ1-3,many,CASSLGRGAGNTIYF
TRBV6-2/TRBV6-3,TRBJ2-1,many,CASSSRDIDRQFF
TRBV6-4,TRBJ2-2,.,CASSSPRRGTGELFF
TRBV15,TRBJ1-5,many,CATTRGNQPQHF
TRBV20-1,TRBJ2-3,many,CSALTPSTDTQYF
TRBV11-3,TRBJ2-1,.,CASSPNGGLQRQFF
TRBV6-5,TRBJ1-3,many,CASSYSLDNTIYF
TRBV7-2,TRBJ1-2,many,CASSGGTTWGYGYTF
TRBV7-9,TRBJ1-5,many,CASSSDRSNQPQHF
TRBV7-2,TRBJ1-5,.,CASSSQLGSSEAQHF
TRBV5-1,TRBJ2-1,many,CASSLGRTGGNEQFF
TRBV20-1,TRBJ1-6,many,CSAAGHGLSPLHF
TRBV28,TRBJ2-1,many,CASSPGSGGAYNEQFF
TRBV29-1,TRBJ1-5,many,CSAQREVDQPQHF
TRBV28,TRBJ1-1,many,CASSSPGQNTEAFF
TRBV3-1,TRBJ1-6,many,CASSQVGAGNSPLHF
TRBV20-1,TRBJ2-2,many,CSALLRTAGKAGELFF
TRBV5-1,TRBJ1-1,many,CASSPHTGGTEAFF
TRBV29-1,TRBJ1-1,.,CSVFRVNTEAFF
TRBV20-1,TRBJ1-6,few,CSARDRADSYNSPLHF
TRBV18,TRBJ2-5,many,CASSPLAGEETQYF
TRBV5-1,TRBJ2-7,many,CASSRDRGTYEQYF
TRBV30,TRBJ1-2,.,CVLEIGYGYTF
TRBV6-5,TRBJ1-6,many,CASTLNPTGAGRSPLHF
TRBV20-1,TRBJ2-3,many,CSVRGPPLRGQGDTQYF
TRBV20-1,TRBJ2-7,many,CSARDQRWTYEQYF
TRBV5-1,TRBJ2-1,many,CASSVGQSRHEQFF
TRBV20-1,TRBJ2-1,many,CSASLTRGGTYNEQFF
TRBV20-1,TRBJ2-7,many,CSAPKGYNEQYF
TRBV5-1,TRBJ2-3,many,CASSFSDPSTDTQYF
TRBV13,TRBJ1-1,many,CASSRGHLNTEAFF